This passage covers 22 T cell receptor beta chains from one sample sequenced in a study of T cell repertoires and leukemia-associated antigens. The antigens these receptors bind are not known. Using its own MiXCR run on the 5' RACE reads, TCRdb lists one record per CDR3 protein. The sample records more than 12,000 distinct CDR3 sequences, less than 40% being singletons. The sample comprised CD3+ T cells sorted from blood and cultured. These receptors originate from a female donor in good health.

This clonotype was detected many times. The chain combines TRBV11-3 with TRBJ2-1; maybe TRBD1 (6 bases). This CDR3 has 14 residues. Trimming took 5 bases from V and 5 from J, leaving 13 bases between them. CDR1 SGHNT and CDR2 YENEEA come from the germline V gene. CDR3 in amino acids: CASSLRGPDNEQFF. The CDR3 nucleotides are TGTGCCAGCAGCCTCAGGGGCCCCGACAATGAGCAGTTCTTC.

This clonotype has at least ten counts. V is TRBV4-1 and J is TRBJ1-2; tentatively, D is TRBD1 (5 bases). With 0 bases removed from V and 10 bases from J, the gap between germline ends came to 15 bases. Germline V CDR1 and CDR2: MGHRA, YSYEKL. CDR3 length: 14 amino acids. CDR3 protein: CASSQDPGVLAYTF. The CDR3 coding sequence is TGCGCCAGCAGCCAAGATCCGGGGGTTCTTGCCTACACCTTC.

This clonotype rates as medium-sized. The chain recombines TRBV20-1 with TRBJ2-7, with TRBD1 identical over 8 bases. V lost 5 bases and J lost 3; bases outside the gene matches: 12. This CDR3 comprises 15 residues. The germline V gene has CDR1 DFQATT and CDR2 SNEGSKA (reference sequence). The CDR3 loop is CSARPRDRINYEQYF. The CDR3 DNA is TGCAGTGCTCGCCCCCGGGACAGGATAAACTACGAGCAGTACTTC.

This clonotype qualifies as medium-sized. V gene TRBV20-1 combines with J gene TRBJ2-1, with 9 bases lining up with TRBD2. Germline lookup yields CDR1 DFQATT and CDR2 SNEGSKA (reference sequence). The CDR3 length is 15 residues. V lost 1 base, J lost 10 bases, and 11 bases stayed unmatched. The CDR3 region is CSARGRTSGFAEQFF. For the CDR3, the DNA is TGCAGTGCTAGAGGACGAACTAGCGGGTTCGCCGAGCAGTTCTTC.

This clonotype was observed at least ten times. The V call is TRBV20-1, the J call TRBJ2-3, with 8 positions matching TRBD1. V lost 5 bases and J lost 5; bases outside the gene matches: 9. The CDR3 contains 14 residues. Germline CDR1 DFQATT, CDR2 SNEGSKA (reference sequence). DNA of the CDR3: TGCAGTGCTGTCGACAGGGGACGAGGAGATACGCAGTATTTT. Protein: CSAVDRGRGDTQYF.

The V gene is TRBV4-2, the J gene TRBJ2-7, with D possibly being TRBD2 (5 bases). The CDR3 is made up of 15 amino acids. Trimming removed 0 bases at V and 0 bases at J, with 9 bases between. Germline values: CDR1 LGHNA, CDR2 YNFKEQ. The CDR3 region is CASSQDGVSSYEQYF. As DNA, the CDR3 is TGTGCCAGCAGCCAAGACGGGGTAAGCTCCTACGAGCAGTACTTC.

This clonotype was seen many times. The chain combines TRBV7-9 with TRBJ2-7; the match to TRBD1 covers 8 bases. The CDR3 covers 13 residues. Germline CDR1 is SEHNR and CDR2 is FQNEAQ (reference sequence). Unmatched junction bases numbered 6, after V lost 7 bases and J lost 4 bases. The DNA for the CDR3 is TGTGCCAGCACTGGACGGGACAGGTACGAGCAGTACTTC. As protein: CASTGRDRYEQYF.

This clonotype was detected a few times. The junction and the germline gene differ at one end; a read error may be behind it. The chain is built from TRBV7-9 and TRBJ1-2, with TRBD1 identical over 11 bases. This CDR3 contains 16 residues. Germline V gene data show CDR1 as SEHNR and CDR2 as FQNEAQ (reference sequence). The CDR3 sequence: CTSSPSGTGGIYGYTF. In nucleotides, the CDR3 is TGTACCAGCAGCCCCTCAGGGACAGGGGGGATCTATGGCTACACCTTC.

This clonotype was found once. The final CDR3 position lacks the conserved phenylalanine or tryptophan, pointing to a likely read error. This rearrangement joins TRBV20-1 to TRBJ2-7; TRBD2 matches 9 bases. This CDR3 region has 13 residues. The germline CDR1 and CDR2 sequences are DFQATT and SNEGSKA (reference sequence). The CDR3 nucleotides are TGCAGCGCCGTAGCGGGAGTGACCGACGAGCAGTACCTC. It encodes CSAVAGVTDEQYL.

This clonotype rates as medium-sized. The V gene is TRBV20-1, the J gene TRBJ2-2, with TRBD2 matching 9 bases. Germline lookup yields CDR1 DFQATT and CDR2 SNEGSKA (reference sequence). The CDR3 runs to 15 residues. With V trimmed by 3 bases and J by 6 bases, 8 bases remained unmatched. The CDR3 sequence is CSASDPSGISGELFF. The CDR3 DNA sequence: TGCAGTGCTAGTGACCCTAGCGGGATTTCCGGGGAGCTGTTTTTT.

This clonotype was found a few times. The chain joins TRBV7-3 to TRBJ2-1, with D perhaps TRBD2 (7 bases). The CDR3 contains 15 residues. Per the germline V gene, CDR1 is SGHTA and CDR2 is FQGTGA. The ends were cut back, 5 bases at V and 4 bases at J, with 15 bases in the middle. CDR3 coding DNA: TGTGCCAGCAGCGCTCGGGGGGCGGTATACAATGAGCAGTTCTTC. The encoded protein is CASSARGAVYNEQFF. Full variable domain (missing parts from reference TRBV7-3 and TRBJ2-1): GAGVSQTPSNKVTEKGKYVELRCDPISGHTALYWYRQSLGQGPEFLIYFQGTGAADDSGLPNDRFFAVRPEGSVSTLKIQRTERGDSAVYLCASSARGAVYNEQFFGPGTRLTVL.

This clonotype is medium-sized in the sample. The CDR3 region has the DNA TGTGCCAGCAGTTTGAGGGCTGGAGGCTACGAGCAGTACTTC. Translating gives CASSLRAGGYEQYF. The J gene is TRBJ2-7, the V gene TRBV6-2 or TRBV6-3; D perhaps matches TRBD2 (5 bases). Trimming removed 4 bases from V and 3 bases from J, with 13 bases in between. Per germline, CDR1 MNHEY and CDR2 SVGEGT. The CDR3 has 14 residues.

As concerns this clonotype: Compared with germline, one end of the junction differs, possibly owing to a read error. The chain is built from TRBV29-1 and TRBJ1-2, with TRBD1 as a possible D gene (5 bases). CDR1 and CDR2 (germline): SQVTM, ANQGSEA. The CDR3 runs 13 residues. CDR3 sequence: CSVERMGLGGYTF. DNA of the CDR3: TGTAGCGTCGAAAGGATGGGACTAGGAGGCTACACCTTC.

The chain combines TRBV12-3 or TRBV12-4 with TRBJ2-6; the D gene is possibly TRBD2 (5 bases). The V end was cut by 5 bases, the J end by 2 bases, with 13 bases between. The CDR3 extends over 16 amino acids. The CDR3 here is CASSPRAGAGANVLTF. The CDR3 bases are TGTGCCAGCAGTCCGAGGGCCGGGGCTGGGGCCAACGTCCTGACTTTC.

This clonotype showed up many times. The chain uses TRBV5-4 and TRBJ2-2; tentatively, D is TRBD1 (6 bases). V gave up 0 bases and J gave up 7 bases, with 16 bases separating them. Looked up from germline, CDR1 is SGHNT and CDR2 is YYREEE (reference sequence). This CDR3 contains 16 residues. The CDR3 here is CASSLDGVIQGGELFF. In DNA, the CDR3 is TGTGCCAGCAGCTTGGATGGCGTCATACAGGGCGGGGAGCTGTTTTTT.

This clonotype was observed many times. In DNA, the CDR3 is TGTGCCAGCAGCACAGGACAGATTTACAATGAGCAGTTCTTC. It is translated as CASSTGQIYNEQFF. This sequence joins TRBV9 and TRBJ2-1; D may be TRBD1 (6 bases). In germline, CDR1 is SGDLS, CDR2 YYNGEE. The V and J ends lost 4 bases and 4 bases respectively, with 12 bases between them. The CDR3 consists of 14 residues.

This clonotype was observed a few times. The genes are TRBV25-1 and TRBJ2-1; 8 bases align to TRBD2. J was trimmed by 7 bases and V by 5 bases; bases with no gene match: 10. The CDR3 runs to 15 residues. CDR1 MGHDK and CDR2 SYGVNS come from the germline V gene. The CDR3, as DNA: TGTGCCAGCAGTAGATATAGCGGGACAATTAATGAGCAGTTCTTC. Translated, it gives CASSRYSGTINEQFF. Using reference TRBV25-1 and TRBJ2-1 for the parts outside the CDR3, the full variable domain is EADIYQTPRYLVIGTGKKITLECSQTMGHDKMYWYQQDPGMELHLIHYSYGVNSTEKGDLSSESTVSRIRTEHFPLTLESARPSHTSQYLCASSRYSGTINEQFFGPGTRLTVL.

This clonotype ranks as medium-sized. The CDR3 spells CASSLHSRPVLNEQFF. In nucleotides, the CDR3 is TGTGCCAGCAGCTTACATTCTCGGCCCGTTCTCAATGAGCAGTTCTTC. The chain combines TRBV7-2 with TRBJ2-1; unclear D gene. The V gene lost 2 bases and the J gene lost 6 bases, with 17 bases spanning the gap. The germline V gene encodes CDR1 SGHTA and CDR2 FQGNSA. The CDR3 loop spans 16 amino acids. The full variable domain, with the rest looked up from reference TRBV7-2 and TRBJ2-1, is GAGVSQSPSNKVTEKGKDVELRCDPISGHTALYWYRQSLGQGLEFLIYFQGNSAPDKSGLPSDRFSAERTGGSVSTLTIQRTQQEDSAVYLCASSLHSRPVLNEQFFGPGTRLTVL.

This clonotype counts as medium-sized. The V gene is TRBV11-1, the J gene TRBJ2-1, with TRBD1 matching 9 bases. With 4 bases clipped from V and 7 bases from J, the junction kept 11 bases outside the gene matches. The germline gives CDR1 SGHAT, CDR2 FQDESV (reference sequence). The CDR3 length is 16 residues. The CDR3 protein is CASSSAWGTGMNEQFF. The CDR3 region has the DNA TGTGCCAGCAGCTCCGCGTGGGGGACAGGGATGAATGAGCAGTTCTTC. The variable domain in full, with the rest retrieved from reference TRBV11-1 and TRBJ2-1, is EAEVAQSPRYKITEKSQAVAFWCDPISGHATLYWYRQILGQGPELLVQFQDESVVDDSQLPKDRFSAERLKGVDSTLKIQPAELGDSAMYLCASSSAWGTGMNEQFFGPGTRLTVL.

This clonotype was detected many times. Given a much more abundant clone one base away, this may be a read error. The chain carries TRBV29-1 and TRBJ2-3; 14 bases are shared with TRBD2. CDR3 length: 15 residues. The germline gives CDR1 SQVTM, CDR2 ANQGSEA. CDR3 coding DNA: TGCAACGCGGGGACTAGCGGGAGTGGTGGAGATACGCAGTATTTT. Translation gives CNAGTSGSGGDTQYF.

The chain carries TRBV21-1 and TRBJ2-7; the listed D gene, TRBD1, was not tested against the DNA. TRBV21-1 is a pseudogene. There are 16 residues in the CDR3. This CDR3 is CASSIGDRGEIHEQYF. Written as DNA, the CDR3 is TGTGCCAGCAGCATTGGCGACAGGGGGGAAATCCACGAGCAGTACTTC.

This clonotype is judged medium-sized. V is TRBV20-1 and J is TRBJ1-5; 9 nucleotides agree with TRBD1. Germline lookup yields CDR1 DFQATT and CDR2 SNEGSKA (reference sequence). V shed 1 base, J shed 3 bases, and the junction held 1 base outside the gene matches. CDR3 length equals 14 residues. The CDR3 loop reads CSARGDRDNQPQHF. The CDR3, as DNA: TGCAGTGCTAGAGGGGACAGGGACAATCAGCCCCAGCATTTT.